A single sample is the source of the 25 T cell receptor beta chains below, sequenced in a study of Ad26.COV2.S vaccination and SARS-CoV-2 variants. This table comes from immunoSEQ multiplex PCR, and its TCRdb copy is limited to in-frame clones, with some not included. The table lists about 420,000 clones, more than 75% of them singletons. The treatment was: approximately 18 received Ad26.COV2.S at low or high dose, single or two shots; about 5 received placebo; per-sample allocation not given. Day 63 following the first vaccine or placebo injection was when the samples were taken. The sample here was peripheral blood, taken in a trial of Ad26.COV2.S vaccine versus placebo. The receptor source for this set is a person between 18 and 60 years old who received the Ad26.COV2.S COVID-19 vaccine or a placebo.

This chain uses TRBV7-9 with TRBJ1-1, with D maybe TRBD1 (5 bases). Looked up from germline, CDR1 is SEHNR and CDR2 is FQNEAQ (reference sequence). CDR3 length equals 14 residues. V shed 5 bases and J shed 0 bases, with 10 bases lying between them. DNA for the CDR3: TGTGCCAGCAGCCGCGACAGACTGAACACTGAAGCTTTCTTT. It encodes CASSRDRLNTEAFF.

This chain joins TRBV20-1 and TRBJ2-3; tentatively, D is TRBD1 or TRBD2 (5 bases each). Germline CDR1 reads DFQATT; CDR2 reads SNEGSKA (reference sequence). The CDR3 is made up of 11 amino acids. The CDR3 region is CRPGSPDTQYF. CDR3 coding DNA: TGCAGGCCAGGGAGCCCAGATACGCAGTATTTT.

This clone is a singleton in its sample. The chain is built from TRBV28 and TRBJ2-1; 8 bases map to TRBD2. V was pared by 3 bases and J by 8 bases, with 9 bases of the junction left unmatched. Germline loops: CDR1 MDHEN, CDR2 SYDVKM. There are 15 residues in the CDR3. For the CDR3, the DNA is TGTGCCAGCAGTTTCCCCTTGCGGGGGGCTGATGAGCAGTTCTTC. It yields the protein CASSFPLRGADEQFF.

V is TRBV2 and J is TRBJ2-3; 7 bases match TRBD2. CDR3 length: 14 amino acids. The V segment lost 5 bases and the J segment 2 bases; nucleotides outside the gene matches: 4. Germline V gives CDR1 SNHLY, CDR2 FYNNEI. CDR3 region: CASSQGLSTDTQYF. The CDR3 region has the DNA TGTGCCAGCAGTCAGGGACTATCCACAGATACGCAGTATTTT.

The rearrangement uses TRBV4-3 and TRBJ2-5; 11 nucleotides line up with TRBD1. The CDR3 consists of 16 residues. The germline V gene has CDR1 LGHNA and CDR2 YSLEER. V shed 0 bases, J shed 1 base, and the junction held 1 base outside the gene matches. CDR3 protein: CASSQDGTGGQETQYF. CDR3 nucleotides: TGCGCCAGCAGCCAAGATGGGACAGGGGGCCAAGAGACCCAGTACTTC.

The CDR3: CASSLGTSGGVDTQYF. The CDR3 region has the DNA TGTGCCAGCAGCTTGGGGACTAGCGGGGGTGTAGATACGCAGTATTTT. V and J are TRBV11-2 and TRBJ2-3; 14 bases line up with TRBD2. The germline gives CDR1 SGHAT, CDR2 FQNNGV. The CDR3 totals 16 residues. J was trimmed by 5 bases and V by 3 bases; bases with no gene match: 4. Using reference TRBV11-2 and TRBJ2-3 for the parts outside the CDR3, the full variable domain is EAGVAQSPRYKIIEKRQSVAFWCNPISGHATLYWYQQILGQGPKLLIQFQNNGVVDDSQLPKDRFSAERLKGVDSTLKIQPAKLEDSAVYLCASSLGTSGGVDTQYFGPGTRLTVL.

The V and J genes are TRBV2 and TRBJ2-5; 7 bases agree with TRBD1. V shed 6 bases and J 2 bases; nucleotides not matched to a gene: 6. This CDR3 has 14 amino acids. Germline V lookup: CDR1 SNHLY, CDR2 FYNNEI. In nucleotides, the CDR3 is TGTGCCAGCAGGGGGGACAGACTTCAAGAGACCCAGTACTTC. As protein: CASRGDRLQETQYF.

Only one count was recorded for this clone. This sequence joins TRBV6-5 and TRBJ2-1; 8 nucleotides line up with TRBD1. V was pared by 6 bases and J by 0 bases, with 1 base of the junction left unmatched. The germline V gene has CDR1 MNHEY and CDR2 SVGAGI. CDR3 length: 14 residues. CDR3: CASRDRVSYNEQFF. The DNA for the CDR3 is TGTGCCAGCAGGGACAGGGTCTCCTACAATGAGCAGTTCTTC.

This clone was detected only a few times. The V gene is TRBV13, the J gene TRBJ1-6; D possibly corresponds to TRBD1 (5 bases). Germline CDR1 reads PRHDT; CDR2 reads FYEKMQ (reference sequence). Trimming removed 0 bases at V and 7 bases at J, with 10 bases between. This CDR3 has 15 residues. CDR3 nucleotide sequence: TGTGCCAGCAGCTTAGGGGCAGGGTTAAATTCACCCCTCCACTTT. This gives the protein CASSLGAGLNSPLHF.

The V and J genes are TRBV11-2 and TRBJ2-7, with 7 positions matching TRBD1. CDR1 is SGHAT, CDR2 FQNNGV, per germline. The CDR3 totals 13 residues. The ends lost 5 bases at V and 9 bases at J; junction bases unmatched: 10. For the CDR3, the DNA is TGTGCCAGCAGCCCCGGATACAACAGGGGGCAGTACTTC. Protein product: CASSPGYNRGQYF.

This chain connects TRBV4-1 to TRBJ2-1; 7 nucleotides agree with TRBD2. Germline V gene sequence: CDR1 MGHRA, CDR2 YSYEKL. This CDR3 contains 15 residues. V dropped 4 bases and J dropped 10; count of bases not matched to a gene: 13. CDR3 nucleotides: TGCGCCAGCAGCCCCGACGGAGTACTAGCGATGGAGCAGTTCTTC. Translated: CASSPDGVLAMEQFF.

The genes are TRBV4-3 and TRBJ1-2, with 11 bases matching TRBD1. The germline CDR1 and CDR2 sequences are LGHNA and YSLEER. V dropped 3 bases and J dropped 7; count of bases not matched to a gene: 7. The CDR3 has 15 amino acids. In nucleotides, the CDR3 is TGCGCCAGCAGCCACCACGGACAGGGGGCGTCTGGCTACACCTTC. Its protein is CASSHHGQGASGYTF.

The genes are TRBV27 and TRBJ2-7, with D unclear. The CDR3 is made up of 14 amino acids. The V gene's germline CDR1 is MNHEY and CDR2 SMNVEV (reference sequence). The V and J ends lost 5 bases and 1 base respectively, with 12 bases between them. The DNA for the CDR3 is TGTGCCAGCAGTCCCTCTCGGGTTTCCTACGAGCAGTACTTC. As protein: CASSPSRVSYEQYF.

The V call is TRBV7-9, the J call TRBJ2-3; tentative D call: TRBD1 (6 bases). The CDR3 spans 15 residues. The V gene's germline CDR1 is SEHNR and CDR2 FQNEAQ (reference sequence). Trimming pared 4 bases from V and 7 bases from J, leaving 18 bases between. CDR3 coding DNA: TGTGCCAGCAGCTCTCAGGGGCCAACTCATAATACGCAGTATTTT. This translates into CASSSQGPTHNTQYF. Full variable domain (remainder filled in from reference TRBV7-9 and TRBJ2-3): DTGVSQNPRHKITKRGQNVTFRCDPISEHNRLYWYRQTLGQGPEFLTYFQNEAQLEKSRLLSDRFSAERPKGSFSTLEIQRTEQGDSAMYLCASSSQGPTHNTQYFGPGTRLTVL.

This sequence joins TRBV18 and TRBJ2-1, with D possibly being TRBD1 (6 bases). The V and J ends lost 0 bases and 7 bases respectively, with 19 bases between them. The CDR3 length is 17 residues. Germline CDR1 reads KGHSH; CDR2 reads LQKENI. CDR3 nucleotide sequence: TGTGCCAGCTCACCACCAACGGGACAAGGTTTAACGAATGAGCAGTTCTTC. The encoded protein is CASSPPTGQGLTNEQFF. Combining the CDR3 with reference TRBV18 and TRBJ2-1 gives the whole variable domain NAGVMQNPRHLVRRRGQEARLRCSPMKGHSHVYWYRQLPEEGLKFMVYLQKENIIDESGMPKERFSAEFPKEGPSILRIQQVVRGDSAAYFCASSPPTGQGLTNEQFFGPGTRLTVL.

This chain links TRBV10-3 with TRBJ1-4; D is perhaps TRBD1 (6 bases). This CDR3 region has 15 residues. From germline, CDR1 is ENHRY and CDR2 SYGVKD. Trimming took 3 bases from V and 8 from J, leaving 16 bases between them. CDR3 protein: CAISEGGGAYEKLFF. The CDR3 region has the DNA TGTGCCATCAGTGAAGGTGGGGGGGCGTACGAAAAACTGTTTTTT.

The V gene is TRBV3-1 (or the pseudogene TRBV3-2), the J gene TRBJ2-5; no reliable D call. Germline V gives CDR1 LGHDT, CDR2 YNNKEL (reference sequence). V shed 1 base and J shed 8 bases, with 11 bases lying between them. The CDR3 contains 13 residues. This CDR3 reads CASSQGPGSTQYF. In DNA, the CDR3 is TGTGCCAGCAGCCAAGGGCCGGGCAGTACCCAGTACTTC.

The gene calls are TRBV5-6 and TRBJ1-6; unclear D gene. V was cut by 0 bases and J by 7 bases, with 8 bases left in between. This CDR3 has 14 amino acids. Germline values: CDR1 SGHDT, CDR2 YYEEEE. The DNA of the CDR3 is TGTGCCAGCAGCTTGGCAGGTTCAAATTCACCCCTCCACTTT. Translated: CASSLAGSNSPLHF.

The V gene is TRBV9, the J gene TRBJ2-1, with a weak D call TRBD1 (6 bases). CDR1 SGDLS and CDR2 YYNGEE come from the germline V gene. V lost 2 bases and J lost 2, with 11 bases in between. CDR3 size: 15 residues. CDR3 coding DNA: TGTGCCAGCAGCGTCTCAGGGGTCCCCTACAATGAGCAGTTCTTC. It yields the protein CASSVSGVPYNEQFF.

The CDR3 sequence is CASSQVGLAGTGTDTQYF. The CDR3 region has the DNA TGTGCCAGCAGCCAAGTCGGACTAGCGGGGACTGGCACAGATACGCAGTATTTT. The chain combines TRBV3-1 (or the pseudogene TRBV3-2) with TRBJ2-3, with 12 positions matching TRBD2. CDR3 length: 18 residues. Looked up from germline, CDR1 is LGHDT and CDR2 is YNNKEL (reference sequence). Unmatched junction bases numbered 6, after V lost 1 base and J lost 1 base.

This clone occurred a few times. The chain recombines TRBV6-5 with TRBJ1-5; D ambiguous. The V end lost 7 bases, the J end lost 5 bases, and 12 bases lay between the germline ends. From germline, CDR1 is MNHEY and CDR2 SVGAGI. The CDR3 contains 13 residues. The CDR3 spells CASTLAGYQPQHF. CDR3 in DNA: TGTGCCAGCACCCTAGCGGGTTATCAGCCCCAGCATTTT.

The rearrangement uses TRBV29-1 and TRBJ2-5, with D maybe TRBD2 (6 bases). Germline V gene sequence: CDR1 SQVTM, CDR2 ANQGSEA. Deletions cut 7 bases from V and 3 bases from J, with 12 bases between. The CDR3 spans 12 residues. CDR3 DNA: TGCAGCGGTGGTTGGGGGGAAGAGACCCAGTACTTC. Its translation: CSGGWGEETQYF.

This chain connects TRBV6-5 to TRBJ1-3; possible D gene TRBD1, 6 bases. Per germline, CDR1 MNHEY and CDR2 SVGAGI. The CDR3 runs 16 residues. Trimming took 4 bases from V and 0 from J, leaving 13 bases between them. The DNA for the CDR3 is TGTGCCAGCAGTTTGGACAGTCTCTTCTCTGGAAACACCATATATTTT. This sequence encodes CASSLDSLFSGNTIYF.

The genes are TRBV4-1 and TRBJ2-7; D is perhaps TRBD2 (7 bases). The CDR3 runs 14 residues. From germline, CDR1 is MGHRA and CDR2 YSYEKL. V was trimmed by 1 base and J by 4 bases, leaving 11 bases between them. In DNA, the CDR3 is TGCGCCAGCAGCCAAGTGCGGGGGCTTTACGAGCAGTACTTC. Translation gives CASSQVRGLYEQYF.

This clone was found a few times. The rearrangement joins TRBV28 to TRBJ2-7, with TRBD1 matching 8 bases. Trimming removed 5 bases from V and 0 bases from J; junction bases left unmatched: 9. The CDR3 is 16 amino acids. The germline V gene has CDR1 MDHEN and CDR2 SYDVKM. CDR3 DNA sequence: TGTGCCAGCAGTCGCAAGGACAGGGTATCCTCCTACGAGCAGTACTTC. Amino acid sequence: CASSRKDRVSSYEQYF.